Sequencing of this T cell receptor (beta chain) was carried out in a study of T cells after yellow fever vaccination. Notes on the study in general: Only a minor proportion of clonotypes was detected across both CD4 and CD8 compartments. Abundant contaminating clonotypes from the bulk population could appear in FACS-sorted repertoires.

Each CDR3 protein is one row after TCRdb ran MiXCR on the 5' RACE reads. The top ten clones hold approximately 16% of a sample with roughly 94,000 distinct CDR3 sequences, almost 9% of them seen once. This clonotype was observed many times. The junction had 6 bases not matched to a gene; V was cut back by 7 bases and J by 5 bases. The length of the CDR3 is 13 residues. The V gene's germline CDR1 is MNHNS and CDR2 SASEGT. The sample was CD8+ T cells not binding an NS4B(214-222) dextramer, sorted from PBMCs, taken about 2 weeks after the first yellow fever vaccination. The chain employs TRBV6-1 and TRBJ1-1; 8 nucleotides match TRBD1. This receptor was identified in a man between 18 and 35 years old who received the YFV17D yellow fever vaccine. The CDR3 loop reads CASTLTGETEAFF. CDR3 nucleotide sequence: TGTGCCAGCACTCTGACAGGGGAGACTGAAGCTTTCTTT.